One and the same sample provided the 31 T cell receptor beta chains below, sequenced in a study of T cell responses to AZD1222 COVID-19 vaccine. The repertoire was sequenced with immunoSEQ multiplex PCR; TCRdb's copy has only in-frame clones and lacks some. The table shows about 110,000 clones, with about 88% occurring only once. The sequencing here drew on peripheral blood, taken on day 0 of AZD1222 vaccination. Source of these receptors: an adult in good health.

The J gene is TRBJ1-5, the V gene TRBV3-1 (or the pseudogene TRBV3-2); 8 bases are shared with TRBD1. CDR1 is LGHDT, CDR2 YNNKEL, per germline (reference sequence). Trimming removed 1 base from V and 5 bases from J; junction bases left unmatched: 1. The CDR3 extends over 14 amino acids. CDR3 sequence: CASSQGQGYQPQHF. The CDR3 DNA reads TGTGCCAGCAGCCAAGGACAGGGGTATCAGCCCCAGCATTTT.

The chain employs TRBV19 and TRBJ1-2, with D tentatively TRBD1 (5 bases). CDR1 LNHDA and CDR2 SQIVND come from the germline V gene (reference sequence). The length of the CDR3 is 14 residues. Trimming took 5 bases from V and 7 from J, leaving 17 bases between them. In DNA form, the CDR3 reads TGTGCCAGTAGTCCCGAGGGGCGGTCGGGTGGCTACACCTTC. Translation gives CASSPEGRSGGYTF. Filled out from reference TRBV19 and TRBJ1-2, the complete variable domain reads DGGITQSPKYLFRKEGQNVTLSCEQNLNHDAMYWYRQDPGQGLRLIYYSQIVNDFQKGDIAEGYSVSREKKESFPLTVTSAQKNPTAFYLCASSPEGRSGGYTFGSGTRLTVV.

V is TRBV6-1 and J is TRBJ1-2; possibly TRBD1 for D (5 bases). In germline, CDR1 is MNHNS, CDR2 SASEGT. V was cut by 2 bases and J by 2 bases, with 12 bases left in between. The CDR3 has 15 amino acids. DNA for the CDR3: TGTGCCAGCAGTGAAATCGGGACGGGAAACTATGGCTACACCTTC. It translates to CASSEIGTGNYGYTF.

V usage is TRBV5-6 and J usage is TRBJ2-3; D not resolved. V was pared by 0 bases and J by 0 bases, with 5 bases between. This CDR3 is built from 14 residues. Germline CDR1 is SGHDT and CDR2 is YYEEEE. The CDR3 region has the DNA TGTGCCAGCAGCTTGGCCTCTAGCACAGATACGCAGTATTTT. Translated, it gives CASSLASSTDTQYF.

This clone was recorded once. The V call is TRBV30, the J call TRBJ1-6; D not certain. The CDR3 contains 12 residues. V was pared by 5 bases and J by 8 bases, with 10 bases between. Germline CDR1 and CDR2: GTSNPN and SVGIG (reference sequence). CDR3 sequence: CAWALSHSPLHF. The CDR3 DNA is TGTGCCTGGGCGTTGTCCCATTCACCCCTCCACTTT.

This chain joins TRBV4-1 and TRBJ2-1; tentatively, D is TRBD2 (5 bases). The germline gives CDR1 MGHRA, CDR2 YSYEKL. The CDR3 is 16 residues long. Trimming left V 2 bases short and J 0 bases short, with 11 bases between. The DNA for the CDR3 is TGCGCCAGCAGCCAATCGGACTTACGCTCCTACAATGAGCAGTTCTTC. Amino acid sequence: CASSQSDLRSYNEQFF.

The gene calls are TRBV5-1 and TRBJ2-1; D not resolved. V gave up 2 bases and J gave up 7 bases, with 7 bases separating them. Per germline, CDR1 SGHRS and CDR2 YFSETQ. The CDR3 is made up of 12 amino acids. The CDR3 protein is CASSFQRNEQFF. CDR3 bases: TGCGCCAGCAGCTTTCAGAGGAATGAGCAGTTCTTC.

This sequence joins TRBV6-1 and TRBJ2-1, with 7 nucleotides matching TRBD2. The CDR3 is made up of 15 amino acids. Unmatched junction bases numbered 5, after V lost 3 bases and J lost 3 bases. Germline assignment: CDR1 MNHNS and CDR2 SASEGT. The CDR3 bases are TGTGCCAGCAGTGACCCGCGGGGGATCTACAATGAGCAGTTCTTC. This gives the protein CASSDPRGIYNEQFF.

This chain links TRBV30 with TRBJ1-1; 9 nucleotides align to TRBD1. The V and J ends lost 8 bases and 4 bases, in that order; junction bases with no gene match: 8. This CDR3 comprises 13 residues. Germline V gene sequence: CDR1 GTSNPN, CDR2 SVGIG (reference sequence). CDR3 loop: CALIDRGGTEAFF. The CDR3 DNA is TGTGCCCTAATCGACAGGGGGGGCACTGAAGCTTTCTTT.

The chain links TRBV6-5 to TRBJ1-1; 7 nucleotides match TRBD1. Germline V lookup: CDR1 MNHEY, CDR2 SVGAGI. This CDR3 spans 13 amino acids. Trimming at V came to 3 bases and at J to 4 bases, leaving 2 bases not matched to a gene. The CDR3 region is CASSYYRGTEAFF. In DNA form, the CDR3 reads TGTGCCAGCAGTTATTACAGGGGCACTGAAGCTTTCTTT.

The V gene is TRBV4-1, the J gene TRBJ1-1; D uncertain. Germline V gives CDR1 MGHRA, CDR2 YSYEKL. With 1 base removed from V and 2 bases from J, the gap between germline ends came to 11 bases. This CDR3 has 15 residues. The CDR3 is CASSQGEFLNTEAFF. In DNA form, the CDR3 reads TGCGCCAGCAGCCAAGGGGAGTTTTTAAACACTGAAGCTTTCTTT.

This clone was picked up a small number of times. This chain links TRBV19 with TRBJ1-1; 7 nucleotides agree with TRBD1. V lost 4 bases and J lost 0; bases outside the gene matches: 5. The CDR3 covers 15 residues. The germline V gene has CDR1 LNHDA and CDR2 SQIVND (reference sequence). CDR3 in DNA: TGTGCCAGTAGTAGCCGACAGGGTCTGAACACTGAAGCTTTCTTT. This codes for CASSSRQGLNTEAFF.

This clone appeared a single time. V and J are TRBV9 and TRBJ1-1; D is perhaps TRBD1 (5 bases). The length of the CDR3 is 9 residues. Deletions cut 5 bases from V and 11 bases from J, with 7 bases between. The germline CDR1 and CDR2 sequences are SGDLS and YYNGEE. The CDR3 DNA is TGTGCCAGCAGGGAGGGGGCTTTCTTT. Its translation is CASREGAFF.

The CDR3 sequence: CASSRGTGGTGELFF. The CDR3 DNA sequence: TGCGCCAGCAGCCGGGGGACAGGGGGCACCGGGGAGCTGTTTTTT. The J gene is TRBJ2-2, the V gene TRBV4-1; 11 bases match TRBD1. Germline V lookup: CDR1 MGHRA, CDR2 YSYEKL. This CDR3 spans 15 amino acids. V was pared by 4 bases and J by 4 bases, with 2 bases of the junction left unmatched.

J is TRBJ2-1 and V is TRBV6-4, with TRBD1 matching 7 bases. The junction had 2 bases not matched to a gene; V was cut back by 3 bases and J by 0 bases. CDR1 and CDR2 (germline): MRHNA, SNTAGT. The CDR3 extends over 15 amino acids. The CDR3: CASSEGQSSYNEQFF. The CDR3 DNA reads TGTGCCAGCAGTGAGGGACAGTCCTCCTACAATGAGCAGTTCTTC.

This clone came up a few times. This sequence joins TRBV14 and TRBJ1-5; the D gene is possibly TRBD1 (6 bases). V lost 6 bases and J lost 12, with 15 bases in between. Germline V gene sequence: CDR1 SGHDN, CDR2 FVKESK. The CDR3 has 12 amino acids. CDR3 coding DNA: TGTGCCAGCAGTCTCGGGCCGGGACACCAGCATTTT. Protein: CASSLGPGHQHF. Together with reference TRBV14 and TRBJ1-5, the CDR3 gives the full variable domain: EAGVTQFPSHSVIEKGQTVTLRCDPISGHDNLYWYRRVMGKEIKFLLHFVKESKQDESGMPNNRFLAERTGGTYSTLKVQPAELEDSGVYFCASSLGPGHQHFGDGTRLSIL.

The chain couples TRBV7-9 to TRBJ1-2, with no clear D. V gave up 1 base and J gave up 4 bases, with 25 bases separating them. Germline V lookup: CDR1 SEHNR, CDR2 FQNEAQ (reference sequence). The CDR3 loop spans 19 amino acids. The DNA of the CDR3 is TGTGCCAGCAGCTTAGGAGTTTTTGGGAGATCAGCCAGAAGCTATGGCTACACCTTC. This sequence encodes CASSLGVFGRSARSYGYTF.

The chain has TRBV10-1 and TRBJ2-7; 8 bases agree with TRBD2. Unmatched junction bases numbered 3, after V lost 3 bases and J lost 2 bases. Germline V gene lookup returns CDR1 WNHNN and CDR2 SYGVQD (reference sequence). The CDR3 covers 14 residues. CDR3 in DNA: TGCGCCAGCAGTGATAGCGGGGCGACCTACGAGCAGTACTTC. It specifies CASSDSGATYEQYF.

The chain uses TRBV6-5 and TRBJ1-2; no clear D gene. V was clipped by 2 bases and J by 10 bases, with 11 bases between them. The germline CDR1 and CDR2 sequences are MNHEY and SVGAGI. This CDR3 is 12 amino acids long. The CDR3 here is CASSYTRGDYTF. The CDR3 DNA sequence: TGTGCCAGCAGTTACACCCGGGGAGACTACACCTTC.

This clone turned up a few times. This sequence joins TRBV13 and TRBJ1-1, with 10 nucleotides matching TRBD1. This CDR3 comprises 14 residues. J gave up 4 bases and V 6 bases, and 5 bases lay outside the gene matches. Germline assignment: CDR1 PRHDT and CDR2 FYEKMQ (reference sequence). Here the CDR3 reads CASRVRTGGTEAFF. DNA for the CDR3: TGTGCCAGCAGAGTGCGGACAGGGGGCACTGAAGCTTTCTTT.

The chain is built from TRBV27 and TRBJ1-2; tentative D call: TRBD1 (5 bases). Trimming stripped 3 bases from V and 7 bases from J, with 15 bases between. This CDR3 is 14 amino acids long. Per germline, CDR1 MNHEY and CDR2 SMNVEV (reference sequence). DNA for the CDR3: TGTGCCAGCAGTTTCGGGGGTTTGGGTGTTGGCTACACCTTC. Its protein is CASSFGGLGVGYTF.

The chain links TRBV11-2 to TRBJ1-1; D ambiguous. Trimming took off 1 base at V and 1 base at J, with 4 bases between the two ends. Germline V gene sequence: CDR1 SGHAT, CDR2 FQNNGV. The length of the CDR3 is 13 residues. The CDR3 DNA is TGTGCCAGCAGCTTAGGGGCGAACACTGAAGCTTTCTTT. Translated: CASSLGANTEAFF.

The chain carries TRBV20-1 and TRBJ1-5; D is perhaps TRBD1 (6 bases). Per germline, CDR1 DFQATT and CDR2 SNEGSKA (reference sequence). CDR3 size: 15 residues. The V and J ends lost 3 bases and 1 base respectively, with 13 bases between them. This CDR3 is CSASYGQPSNQPQHF. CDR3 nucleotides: TGCAGTGCTAGTTACGGACAGCCGAGCAATCAGCCCCAGCATTTT.

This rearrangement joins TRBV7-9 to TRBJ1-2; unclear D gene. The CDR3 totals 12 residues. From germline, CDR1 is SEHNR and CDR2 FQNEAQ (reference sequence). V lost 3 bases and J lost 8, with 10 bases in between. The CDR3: CASSFSPLGYTF. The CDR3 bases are TGTGCCAGCAGCTTTTCGCCTTTGGGCTACACCTTC.

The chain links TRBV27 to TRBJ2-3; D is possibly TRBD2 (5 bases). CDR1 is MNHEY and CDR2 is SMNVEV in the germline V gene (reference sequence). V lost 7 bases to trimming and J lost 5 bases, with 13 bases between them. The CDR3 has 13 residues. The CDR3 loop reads CASTSSGKDTQYF. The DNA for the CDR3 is TGTGCCAGCACTTCCTCGGGGAAAGATACGCAGTATTTT.

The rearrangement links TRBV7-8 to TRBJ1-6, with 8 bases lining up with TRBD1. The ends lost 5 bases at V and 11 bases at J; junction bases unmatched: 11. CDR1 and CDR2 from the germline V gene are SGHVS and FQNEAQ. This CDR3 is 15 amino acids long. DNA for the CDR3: TGTGCCAGCAGCCCCACGACAGGGGTGGGAACACCCCTCCACTTT. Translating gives CASSPTTGVGTPLHF.

The CDR3 here is CASAPTAYNQPQHF. As DNA, the CDR3 is TGTGCCAGCGCACCGACCGCCTACAATCAGCCCCAGCATTTT. This chain links TRBV2 with TRBJ1-5; D is undetermined. Germline values: CDR1 SNHLY, CDR2 FYNNEI. V was cut by 8 bases and J by 3 bases, with 14 bases left in between. The CDR3 sequence is 14 residues long.

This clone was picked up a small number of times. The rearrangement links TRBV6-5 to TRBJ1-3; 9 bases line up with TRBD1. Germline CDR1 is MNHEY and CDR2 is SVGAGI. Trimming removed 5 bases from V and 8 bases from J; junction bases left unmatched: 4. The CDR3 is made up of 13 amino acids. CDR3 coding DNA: TGTGCCAGCAGTACACAGGGGGCAGACACCATATATTTT. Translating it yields CASSTQGADTIYF.

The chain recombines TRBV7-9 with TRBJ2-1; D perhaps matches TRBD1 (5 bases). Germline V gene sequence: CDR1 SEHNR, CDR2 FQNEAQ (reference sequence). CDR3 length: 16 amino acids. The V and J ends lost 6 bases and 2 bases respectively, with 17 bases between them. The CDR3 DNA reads TGTGCCAGCAGTACCGACCAGGGAAACCCCTACAATGAGCAGTTCTTC. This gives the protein CASSTDQGNPYNEQFF. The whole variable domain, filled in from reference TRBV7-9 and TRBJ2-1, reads DTGVSQNPRHKITKRGQNVTFRCDPISEHNRLYWYRQTLGQGPEFLTYFQNEAQLEKSRLLSDRFSAERPKGSFSTLEIQRTEQGDSAMYLCASSTDQGNPYNEQFFGPGTRLTVL.

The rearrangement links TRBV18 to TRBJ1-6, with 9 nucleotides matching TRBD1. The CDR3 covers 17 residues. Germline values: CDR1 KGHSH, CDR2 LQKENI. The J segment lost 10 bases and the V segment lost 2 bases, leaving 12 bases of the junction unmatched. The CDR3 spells CASSPTHPGTGLSPLHF. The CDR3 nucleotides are TGTGCCAGCTCACCAACGCACCCCGGGACAGGGCTGTCACCCCTCCACTTT.

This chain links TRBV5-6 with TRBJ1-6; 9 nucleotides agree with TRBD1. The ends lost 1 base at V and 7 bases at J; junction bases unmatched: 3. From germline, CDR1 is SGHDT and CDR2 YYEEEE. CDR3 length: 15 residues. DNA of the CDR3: TGTGCCAGCAGCTTGTCAGGACAGGGGAATTCACCCCTCCACTTT. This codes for CASSLSGQGNSPLHF.